These 5 T cell receptor beta chains came from one sample sequenced in a study of CD8+ T cells in alopecia areata (dated by TCRdb to 2016 to 2019). Library preparation was by the immunoSEQ multiplex PCR assay. RNA was extracted from all samples and reverse transcribed into cDNA, which served as template for TCR sequencing. The table was pulled from immuneACCESS by TCRdb, which kept in-frame rearrangements only. Such tables lose some clones; where checked, under half of the loss comes from unresolved V genes, and the rest has no known cause. This sample is represented by about 97,000 clones; roughly two fifths of them were singletons. Approximately 1.5% of the sample is held by the ten biggest clonotypes. The sequenced sample consisted of CD4+ T cells sorted from blood. Every receptor here comes from a human donor with alopecia areata.

The rearrangement uses TRBV7-6 and TRBJ2-7; TRBD1 agrees at 11 bases. V lost 4 bases, J lost 5 bases, and 10 bases stayed unmatched. This CDR3 is built from 16 residues. CDR1 SGHVS and CDR2 FNYEAQ come from the germline V gene. CDR3 region: CASSSRGTGGSHEQYF. The CDR3 DNA sequence: TGTGCCAGCAGCTCCCGGGGGACAGGGGGTTCCCACGAGCAGTACTTC.

The V gene is TRBV5-1, the J gene TRBJ2-1, with D unresolved. This CDR3 spans 15 amino acids. V was cut by 0 bases and J by 0 bases, with 7 bases left in between. Germline CDR1 and CDR2: SGHRS and YFSETQ. Written as DNA, the CDR3 is TGCGCCAGCAGCTTGGCCGATGGCTCCTACAATGAGCAGTTCTTC. This codes for CASSLADGSYNEQFF. Looking up the rest from reference TRBV5-1 and TRBJ2-1 gives the full variable domain: KAGVTQTPRYLIKTRGQQVTLSCSPISGHRSVSWYQQTPGQGLQFLFEYFSETQRNKGNFPGRFSGRQFSNSRSEMNVSTLELGDSALYLCASSLADGSYNEQFFGPGTRLTVL.

The V gene is TRBV6-5, the J gene TRBJ1-2; D gene uncertain. This CDR3 has 13 amino acids. Trimming left V 5 bases short and J 4 bases short, with 11 bases between. The germline gives CDR1 MNHEY, CDR2 SVGAGI. The CDR3 sequence: CASSGVSGYGYTF. In nucleotides, the CDR3 is TGTGCCAGCAGTGGGGTTTCGGGCTATGGCTACACCTTC.

V gene TRBV4-1 combines with J gene TRBJ2-5; possible D gene TRBD2, 5 bases. The CDR3 length is 16 residues. CDR1 is MGHRA and CDR2 is YSYEKL in the germline V gene. V lost 0 bases and J lost 5, with 16 bases in between. The CDR3: CASSQDRRASWETQYF. CDR3 DNA: TGCGCCAGCAGCCAAGATAGGCGGGCGAGCTGGGAGACCCAGTACTTC.

This clone was counted between two and nine times. V is TRBV2 and J is TRBJ1-5; D is ambiguous. This CDR3 is built from 12 residues. Trimming removed 4 bases from V and 2 bases from J, with 3 bases in between. CDR1 is SNHLY, CDR2 FYNNEI, per germline. The CDR3 is CASSVRNQPQHF. The CDR3 DNA follows: TGTGCCAGCAGTGTTCGCAATCAGCCCCAGCATTTT.